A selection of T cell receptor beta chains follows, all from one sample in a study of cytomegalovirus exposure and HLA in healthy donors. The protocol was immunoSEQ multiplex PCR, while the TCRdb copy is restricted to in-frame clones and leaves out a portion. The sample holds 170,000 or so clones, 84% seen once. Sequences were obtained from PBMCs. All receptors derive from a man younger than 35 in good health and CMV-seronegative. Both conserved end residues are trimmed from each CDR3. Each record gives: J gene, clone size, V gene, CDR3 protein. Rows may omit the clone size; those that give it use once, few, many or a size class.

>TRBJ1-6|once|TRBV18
ASSQTDSPLH
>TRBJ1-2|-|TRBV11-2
ASSSLWDRGDGYT
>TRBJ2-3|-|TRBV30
AWSRIGRGDTDTQY
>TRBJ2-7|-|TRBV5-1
ASSPWAGGWYEQY
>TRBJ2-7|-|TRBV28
ASSLGQGGYEQY
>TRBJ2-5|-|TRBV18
ASSPREETQY
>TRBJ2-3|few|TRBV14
ASSQEIRKTDTQY
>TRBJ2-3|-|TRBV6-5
ASAAGPTTDTQY
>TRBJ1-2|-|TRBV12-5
ASGPKRQGRNYGYT
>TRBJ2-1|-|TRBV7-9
ASSLEGNSYNEQF
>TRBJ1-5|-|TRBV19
ASSIRGGSNQPQH
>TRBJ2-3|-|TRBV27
ASTPQDTQY
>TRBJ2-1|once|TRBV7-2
ASSLVTSGNEQF
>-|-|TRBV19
ASSQQGTRGYEQY
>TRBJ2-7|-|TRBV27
ASVGSGGPSYEQY